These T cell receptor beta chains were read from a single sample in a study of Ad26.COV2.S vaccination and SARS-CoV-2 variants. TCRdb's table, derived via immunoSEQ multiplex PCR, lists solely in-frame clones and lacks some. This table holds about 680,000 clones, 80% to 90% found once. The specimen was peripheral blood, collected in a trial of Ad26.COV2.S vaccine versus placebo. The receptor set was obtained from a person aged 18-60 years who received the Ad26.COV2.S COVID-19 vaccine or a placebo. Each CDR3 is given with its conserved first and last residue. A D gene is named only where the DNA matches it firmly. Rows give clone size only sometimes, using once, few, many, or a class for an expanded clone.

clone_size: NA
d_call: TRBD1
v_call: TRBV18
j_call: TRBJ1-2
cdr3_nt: TGTGCCAGCTCACCCGTAGCAGGACAGGGCCCGTATGGCTACACCTTC
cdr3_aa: CASSPVAGQGPYGYTF

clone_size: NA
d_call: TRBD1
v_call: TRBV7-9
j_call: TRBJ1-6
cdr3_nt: TGTGCCAGCAGCCCCGGGACAGGATATAATTCACCCCTCCACTTT
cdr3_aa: CASSPGTGYNSPLHF

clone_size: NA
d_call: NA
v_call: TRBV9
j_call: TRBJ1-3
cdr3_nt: TGTGCCAGCAGCACAGAAATCTCTGGAAACACCATATATTTT
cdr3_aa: CASSTEISGNTIYF

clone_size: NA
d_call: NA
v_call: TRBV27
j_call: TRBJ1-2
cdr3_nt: TGTGCCACCTGCAGGCAAGGCGGGAATAACTATGGCTACACCTTC
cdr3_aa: CATCRQGGNNYGYTF

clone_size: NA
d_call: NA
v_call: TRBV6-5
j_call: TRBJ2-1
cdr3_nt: TGTGCCAGCAGTCGGGCCGTTCACAATGAGCAGTTCTTC
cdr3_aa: CASSRAVHNEQFF

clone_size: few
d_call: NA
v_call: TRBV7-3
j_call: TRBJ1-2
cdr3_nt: TGTGCCAGCAGCTTAAACGCTGGCTATGGCTACACCTTC
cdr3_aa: CASSLNAGYGYTF

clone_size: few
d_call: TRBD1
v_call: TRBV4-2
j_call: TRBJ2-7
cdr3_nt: TGTGCCAGCAGTCTTAACGACAGGGCCACCTACGAGCAGTACTTC
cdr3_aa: CASSLNDRATYEQYF

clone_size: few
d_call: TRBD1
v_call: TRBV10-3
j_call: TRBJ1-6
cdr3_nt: TGTGCCATCAGTGACGACAGGGGAGGACCCCTCCACTTT
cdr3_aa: CAISDDRGGPLHF

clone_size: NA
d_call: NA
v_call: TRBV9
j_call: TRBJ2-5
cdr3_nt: TGTGCCAGCAGCGTATTAGGGGGTCGAGAGACCCAGTACTTC
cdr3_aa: CASSVLGGRETQYF

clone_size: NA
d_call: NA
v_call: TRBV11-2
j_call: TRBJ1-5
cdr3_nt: TGTGCCAGCAGCCAGACAGATCGCAATCAGCCCCAGCATTTT
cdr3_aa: CASSQTDRNQPQHF

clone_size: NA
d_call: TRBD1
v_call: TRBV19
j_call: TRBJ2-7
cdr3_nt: TGTGCCAGTAGTATAGAGGCAGGACAGGGAGACGAGCAGTACTTC
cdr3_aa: CASSIEAGQGDEQYF

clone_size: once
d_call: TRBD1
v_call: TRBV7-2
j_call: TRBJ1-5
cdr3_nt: TGTGCCAGCAGCCCGGACAGGGGAGGGCAGCCCCAGCATTTT
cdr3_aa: CASSPDRGGQPQHF

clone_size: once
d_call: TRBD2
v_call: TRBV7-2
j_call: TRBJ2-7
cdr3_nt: TGTGCCAGCAGCTTAATTAGCGGGGCCTACGAGCAGTACTTC
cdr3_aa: CASSLISGAYEQYF

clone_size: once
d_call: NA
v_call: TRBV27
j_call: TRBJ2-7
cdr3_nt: TGTGCCAGCAGTTTCGGGACCCAGTCCTACGAGCAGTACTTC
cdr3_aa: CASSFGTQSYEQYF

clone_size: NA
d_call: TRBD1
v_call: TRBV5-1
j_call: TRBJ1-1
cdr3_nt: TGCGCCAGCAGCTTGGCCCCGCAGGGGGCGAGAGCTTTCTTT
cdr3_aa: CASSLAPQGARAFF

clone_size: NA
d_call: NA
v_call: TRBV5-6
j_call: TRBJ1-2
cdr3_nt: TGTGCCAGCAGCCAAAGTTATGGCTACACCTTC
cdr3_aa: CASSQSYGYTF

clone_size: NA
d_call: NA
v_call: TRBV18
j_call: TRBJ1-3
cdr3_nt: TGTGCCAGCTCACCTAGGACGGAGAGCTCTGGAAACACCATATATTTT
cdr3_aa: CASSPRTESSGNTIYF

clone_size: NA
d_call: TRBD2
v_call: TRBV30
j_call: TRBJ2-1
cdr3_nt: TGTGCCTGGAGACTTAGCGGGAGCGGGGAGCAGTTCTTC
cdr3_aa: CAWRLSGSGEQFF

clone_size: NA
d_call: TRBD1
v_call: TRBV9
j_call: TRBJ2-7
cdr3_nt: TGTGCCAGCAGCGGAACCGGGACAGATCACTACGAGCAGTACTTC
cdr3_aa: CASSGTGTDHYEQYF

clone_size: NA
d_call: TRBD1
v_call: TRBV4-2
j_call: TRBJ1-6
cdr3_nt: TGTGCCAGCAGCCAAGAGGGGACAGATTCACCCCTCCACTTT
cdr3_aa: CASSQEGTDSPLHF

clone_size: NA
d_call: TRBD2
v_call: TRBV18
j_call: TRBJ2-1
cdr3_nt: TGTGCCAGCTCAGCGGGAGAGAACAATGAGCAGTTCTTC
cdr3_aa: CASSAGENNEQFF

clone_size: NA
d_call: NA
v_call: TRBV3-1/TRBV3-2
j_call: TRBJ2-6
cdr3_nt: TGTGCCAGCAGTTGGGCATCTGGGGCCAACGTCCTGACTTTC
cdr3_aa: CASSWASGANVLTF

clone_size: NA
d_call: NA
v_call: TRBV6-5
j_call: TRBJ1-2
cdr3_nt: TGTGCCAGCATGACAAACTATGGCTACACCTTC
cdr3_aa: CASMTNYGYTF

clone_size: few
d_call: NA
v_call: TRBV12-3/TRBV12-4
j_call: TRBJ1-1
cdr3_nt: TGTGCCAGCAGTAGACAGGTGAACACTGAAGCTTTCTTT
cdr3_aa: CASSRQVNTEAFF

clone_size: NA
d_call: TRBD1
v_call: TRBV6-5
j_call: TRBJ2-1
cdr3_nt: TGTGCCAGCAGTCCCGGGACAGGGGGCAGCGAGTTCTTC
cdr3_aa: CASSPGTGGSEFF

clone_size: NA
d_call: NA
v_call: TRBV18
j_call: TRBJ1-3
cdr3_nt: TGTGCCAGCTTCTACGCGAAGACTGGAAACACCATATATTTT
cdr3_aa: CASFYAKTGNTIYF

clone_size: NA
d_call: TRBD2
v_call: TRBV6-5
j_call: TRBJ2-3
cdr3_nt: TGTGCCAGCAGTTACTCTAGCGGGAGTGTAGGAGATACGCAGTATTTT
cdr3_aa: CASSYSSGSVGDTQYF

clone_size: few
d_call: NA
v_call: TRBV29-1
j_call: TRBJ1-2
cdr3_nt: TGCAGCGTTGAGGCAGGGAGCGTAGAGGGCTACACCTTC
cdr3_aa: CSVEAGSVEGYTF

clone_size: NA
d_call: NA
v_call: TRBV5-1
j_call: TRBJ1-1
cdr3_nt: TGCGCCAGCAGATCAGGGTCGGGGAACACTGAAGCTTTCTTT
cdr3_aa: CASRSGSGNTEAFF

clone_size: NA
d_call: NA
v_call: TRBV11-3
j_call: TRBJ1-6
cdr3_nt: TGTGCCAGCAGCTTAGACAGTTATTCACCCCTCCACTTT
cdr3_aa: CASSLDSYSPLHF

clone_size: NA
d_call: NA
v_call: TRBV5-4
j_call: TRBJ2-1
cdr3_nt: TGTGCCAGCAGTAGGGACGGAAGCTCCTACAATGAGCAGTTCTTC
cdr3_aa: CASSRDGSSYNEQFF

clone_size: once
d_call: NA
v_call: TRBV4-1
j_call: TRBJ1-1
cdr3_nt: TGCGCCAGCAGCCAAGAAGCGTCCCGCACTGAAGCTTTCTTT
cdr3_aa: CASSQEASRTEAFF

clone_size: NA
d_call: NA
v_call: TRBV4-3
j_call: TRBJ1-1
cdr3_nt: TGCGCCAGCAGCTACAGGGATAACACTGAAGCTTTCTTT
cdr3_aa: CASSYRDNTEAFF

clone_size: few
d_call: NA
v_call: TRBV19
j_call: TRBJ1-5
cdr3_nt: TGTGCCAGTAGTCCGACCCGCAGGGGTAGCAATCAGCCCCAGCATTTT
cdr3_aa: CASSPTRRGSNQPQHF

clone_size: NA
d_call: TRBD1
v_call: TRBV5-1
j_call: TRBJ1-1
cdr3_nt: TGCGCCAGCAGCTTGGAGGGACAGGGGATCACTGAAGCTTTCTTT
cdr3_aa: CASSLEGQGITEAFF

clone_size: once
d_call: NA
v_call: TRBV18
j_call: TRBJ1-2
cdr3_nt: TGTGCCAGCTCACCACTCGGAGATCCTTATGGCTACACCTTC
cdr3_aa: CASSPLGDPYGYTF

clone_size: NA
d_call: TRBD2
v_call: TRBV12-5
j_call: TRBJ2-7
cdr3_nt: TGTGCTAGTGGTGCCGGGGGGGCTGACGAGCAGTACTTC
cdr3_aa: CASGAGGADEQYF

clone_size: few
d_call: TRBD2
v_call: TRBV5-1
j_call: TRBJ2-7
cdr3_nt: TGCGCCAGCGGGGACTACTACGAGCAGTACTTC
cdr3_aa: CASGDYYEQYF

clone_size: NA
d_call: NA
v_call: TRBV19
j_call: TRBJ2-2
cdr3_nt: TGTGCCAGTATACCCCTCGGCTATATTGGGGAGCTGTTTTTT
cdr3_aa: CASIPLGYIGELFF

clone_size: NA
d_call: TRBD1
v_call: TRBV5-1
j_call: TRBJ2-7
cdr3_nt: TGCGCCAGCAGCATACAGGGGACCTCCTACGAGCAGTACTTC
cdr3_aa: CASSIQGTSYEQYF

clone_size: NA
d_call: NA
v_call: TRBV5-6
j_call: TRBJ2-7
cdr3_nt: TGTGCCAGCAGCTTGGTGGACAGCTCCTACGAGCAGTACTTC
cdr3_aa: CASSLVDSSYEQYF

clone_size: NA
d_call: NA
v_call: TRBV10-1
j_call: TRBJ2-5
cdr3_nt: TGCGCCAGCAGTGAGTCGAGGGCGATCCGCCAAGAGACCCAGTACTTC
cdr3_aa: CASSESRAIRQETQYF

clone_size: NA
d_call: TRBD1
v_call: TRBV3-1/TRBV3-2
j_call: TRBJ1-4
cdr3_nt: TGTGCCAGCAGCCAAGATAGGGACAGGGTTGAAAAACTGTTTTTT
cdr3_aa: CASSQDRDRVEKLFF

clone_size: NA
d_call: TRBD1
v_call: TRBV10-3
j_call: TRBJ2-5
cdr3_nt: TGTGCCACCAGAACAGGGGGGCTGGAGACCCAGTACTTC
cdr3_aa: CATRTGGLETQYF

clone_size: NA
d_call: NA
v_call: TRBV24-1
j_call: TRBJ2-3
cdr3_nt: TGTGCCACCAGTGGCCCTCTGCGTTCCACAGATACGCAGTATTTT
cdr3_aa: CATSGPLRSTDTQYF

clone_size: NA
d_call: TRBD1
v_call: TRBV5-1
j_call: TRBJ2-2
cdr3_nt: TGCGCCAGCAGCTTGTTATCGGGGGCGAAGGGGACAGGGACCGGGGAGCTGTTTTTT
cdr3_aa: CASSLLSGAKGTGTGELFF

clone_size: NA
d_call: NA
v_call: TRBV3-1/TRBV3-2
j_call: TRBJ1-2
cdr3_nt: TGTGCCAGCAGCCACGTAGATGGCTACACCTTC
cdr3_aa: CASSHVDGYTF

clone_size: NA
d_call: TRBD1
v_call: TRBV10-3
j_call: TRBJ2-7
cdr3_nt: TGTGCCATCAGTGAGGAGTCAGGGGGAAGCGAGCAGTACTTC
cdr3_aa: CAISEESGGSEQYF

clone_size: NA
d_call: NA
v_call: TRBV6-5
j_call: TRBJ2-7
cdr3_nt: TGTGCCAGCAGCGACGGGGGAAGCCCCTTCTACGAGCAGTACTTC
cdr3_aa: CASSDGGSPFYEQYF

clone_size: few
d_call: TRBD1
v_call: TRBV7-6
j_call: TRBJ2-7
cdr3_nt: TGTGCCAGCAGCTTAGTGGCGAGCGTGGGGACAGGGCCCTACGAGCAGTACTTC
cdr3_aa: CASSLVASVGTGPYEQYF

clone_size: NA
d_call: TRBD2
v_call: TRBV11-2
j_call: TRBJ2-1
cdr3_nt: TGTGCCAGCAGCAAAGGACTAGCGGGGGGGCAGGATGAGCAGTTCTTC
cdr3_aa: CASSKGLAGGQDEQFF

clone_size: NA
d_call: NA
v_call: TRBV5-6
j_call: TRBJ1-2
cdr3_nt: TGTGCCAGCAGCAATCAGGGTTCATATGGCTACACCTTC
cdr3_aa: CASSNQGSYGYTF

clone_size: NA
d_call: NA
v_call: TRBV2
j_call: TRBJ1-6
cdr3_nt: TGTGCCAGCAGTTCCCACTGGGGGGGGGCGCGGTCACCCCTCCACTTT
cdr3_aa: CASSSHWGGARSPLHF

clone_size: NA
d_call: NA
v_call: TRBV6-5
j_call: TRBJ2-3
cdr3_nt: TGTGCCAGCAGTTACTCGATTGGAGGAGATACGCAGTATTTT
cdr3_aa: CASSYSIGGDTQYF

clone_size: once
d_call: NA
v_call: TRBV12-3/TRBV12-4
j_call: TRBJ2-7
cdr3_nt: TGTGCCAGCAACCCGGGATTGTCCTACGAGCAGTACTTC
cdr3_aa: CASNPGLSYEQYF

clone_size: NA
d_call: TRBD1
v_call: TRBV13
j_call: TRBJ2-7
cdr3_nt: TGTGCCAGCAGCCTGGACAGGGTCCCCGAGCAGTACTTC
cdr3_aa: CASSLDRVPEQYF

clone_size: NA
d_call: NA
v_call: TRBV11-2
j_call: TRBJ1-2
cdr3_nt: TGTGCCAGCAGCTTTTTCGACAGGCCCTACTATGGCTACACCTTC
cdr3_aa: CASSFFDRPYYGYTF

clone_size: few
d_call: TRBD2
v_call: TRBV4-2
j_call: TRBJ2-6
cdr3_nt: TGTGCCAGCAGCCAAGATGGGGGGGCTGGGGCCAACGTCCTGACTTTC
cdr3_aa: CASSQDGGAGANVLTF

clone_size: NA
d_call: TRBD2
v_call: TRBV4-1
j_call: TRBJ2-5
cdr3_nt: TGCGCCAGCAGCCAAGAGTTAGCGGGGGGAAAAGAGACCCAGTACTTC
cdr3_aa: CASSQELAGGKETQYF